These T cell receptor beta chains were read from a single sample in a study of tumor-infiltrating lymphocytes in glioblastoma multiforme. TCRdb called the multiplex PCR reads again in MiXCR, with one record for every CDR3 protein. The data show approximately 16,000 distinct CDR3 sequences, roughly 74% seen once. Sequenced input: brain tumor tissue. All receptors come from a male donor with glioblastoma. CDR3s include the opening cysteine and the closing phenylalanine or tryptophan. The D gene is left open where the match is weak. Some rows mark clone size as missing; the rest say once, few, many or name a class of expanded clone.

DNA	CDR3	V	J	D	size
TGTGCCAGCAGTTCAACAGGGTCCGTGAAGACCCAGTACTTC	CASSSTGSVKTQYF	TRBV12-3/TRBV12-4	TRBJ2-5	NA	NA
TGCAGCGGAAGGACAGGGGACTACGAGCAGTACTTC	CSGRTGDYEQYF	TRBV29-1	TRBJ2-7	TRBD1	NA
TGTGCCAGGTCCCGGGGGGACACCGGGGAGCTGTTTTTT	CARSRGDTGELFF	TRBV11-3	TRBJ2-2	TRBD2	NA
TGTGCCAGCGGCCTATCGGGCACAGATACGCAGTATTTT	CASGLSGTDTQYF	TRBV7-3	TRBJ2-3	NA	many
TGTGCCAGCAGGGATTTACCTACTAATGAAAAACTGTTTTTT	CASRDLPTNEKLFF	TRBV12-3/TRBV12-4	TRBJ1-4	NA	NA
TGTGCCAGCAGTGACTCGATTGGCGGCAGTGAGCAGTTCTTC	CASSDSIGGSEQFF	TRBV6-4	TRBJ2-1	NA	NA
TGCAGTGCTAAGCCCCCGGGACTAGCGGGCGAGTACTTC	CSAKPPGLAGEYF	TRBV20-1	TRBJ2-5	TRBD2	NA
TGTGCCATCAGTGTGTGGCAGGGGGATGGCTACACCTTC	CAISVWQGDGYTF	TRBV10-3	TRBJ1-2	TRBD1	NA
TGTGCCAGCGGCACCCTCTCGAGCCCTGGGGCCAACGTCCTGACTTTC	CASGTLSSPGANVLTF	TRBV11-2	TRBJ2-6	NA	NA
TGTGCCAGCAATCGGGACGGTTACACAGATACGCAGTATTTT	CASNRDGYTDTQYF	TRBV6-5	TRBJ2-3	NA	NA